The rows below give T cell receptor beta chains drawn from one sample of a study of blood T cell repertoires in COVID-19. Assay: immunoSEQ multiplex PCR; the TCRdb copy retains only in-frame clones and omits some. The data hold about 30,000 clones, with approximately 80% observed a single time. Material for sequencing was peripheral blood. Source of these receptors: an elderly man with acute or convalescent COVID-19. The CDR3 runs from the conserved cysteine through the conserved F or W. The D gene is left open where the match is weak. Size is omitted from some rows. Given values are once, few, many or a class for expanded clones.

j_call: TRBJ1-4
v_call: TRBV5-6
d_call: .
clone_size: .
cdr3_aa: CASSTYRVYNEKLFF
cdr3_nt: TGTGCCAGCAGCACCTACAGGGTATATAATGAAAAACTGTTTTTT

j_call: TRBJ1-4
v_call: TRBV7-6
d_call: .
clone_size: .
cdr3_aa: CASSLGHGGTNEKLFF
cdr3_nt: TGTGCCAGCAGCTTAGGGCACGGGGGAACTAATGAAAAACTGTTTTTT

j_call: TRBJ1-4
v_call: TRBV28
d_call: .
clone_size: .
cdr3_aa: CASSLLQGNEKLFF
cdr3_nt: TGTGCCAGCAGTTTATTGCAGGGTAATGAAAAACTGTTTTTT

j_call: TRBJ2-5
v_call: TRBV6-1
d_call: .
clone_size: .
cdr3_aa: CASSDRAQSGVETQYF
cdr3_nt: TGTGCCAGCAGTGATCGCGCCCAGAGTGGAGTAGAGACCCAGTACTTC

j_call: TRBJ2-1
v_call: TRBV5-1
d_call: .
clone_size: once
cdr3_aa: CASSIENEQFF
cdr3_nt: TGCGCCAGCAGCATAGAGAATGAGCAGTTCTTC

j_call: TRBJ1-5
v_call: TRBV20-1
d_call: .
clone_size: once
cdr3_aa: CSARTSGPQHF
cdr3_nt: TGCAGTGCTAGGACCTCGGGGCCCCAGCATTTT

j_call: TRBJ2-7
v_call: TRBV19
d_call: TRBD1
clone_size: .
cdr3_aa: CASSPGTAYEQYF
cdr3_nt: TGTGCCAGTAGTCCGGGGACAGCCTACGAGCAGTACTTC

j_call: TRBJ1-2
v_call: TRBV4-1
d_call: .
clone_size: .
cdr3_aa: CASSHPPAGSGYTF
cdr3_nt: TGCGCCAGCAGCCATCCCCCGGCAGGGTCCGGCTACACCTTC

j_call: TRBJ2-1
v_call: TRBV5-6
d_call: TRBD1
clone_size: .
cdr3_aa: CASSLTGGSYNEQFF
cdr3_nt: TGTGCCAGCAGCTTGACAGGGGGGTCCTACAATGAGCAGTTCTTC

j_call: TRBJ1-5
v_call: TRBV6-5
d_call: .
clone_size: .
cdr3_aa: CASGGLSNQPQHF
cdr3_nt: TGTGCCAGCGGGGGACTTAGCAATCAGCCCCAGCATTTT

j_call: TRBJ2-1
v_call: TRBV7-9
d_call: TRBD1
clone_size: .
cdr3_aa: CASSLGTVSEQFF
cdr3_nt: TGTGCCAGCAGCTTGGGGACAGTAAGTGAGCAGTTCTTC

j_call: TRBJ1-1
v_call: TRBV29-1
d_call: .
clone_size: once
cdr3_aa: CSSWGGNTEAFF
cdr3_nt: TGCAGCTCATGGGGGGGGAACACTGAAGCTTTCTTT

j_call: TRBJ2-3
v_call: TRBV7-3
d_call: .
clone_size: .
cdr3_aa: CASSLSYSGTDTQYF
cdr3_nt: TGTGCCAGCAGCTTAAGTTATTCGGGCACAGATACGCAGTATTTT

j_call: TRBJ2-7
v_call: TRBV5-1
d_call: TRBD2
clone_size: .
cdr3_aa: CASSLVTSGRAEQYF
cdr3_nt: TGCGCCAGCAGCTTGGTAACTAGCGGGAGGGCCGAGCAGTACTTC

j_call: TRBJ1-3
v_call: TRBV5-4
d_call: TRBD1
clone_size: .
cdr3_aa: CASSLGTGTDGNTIYF
cdr3_nt: TGTGCCAGCAGCTTGGGAACCGGGACAGATGGAAACACCATATATTTT

j_call: TRBJ2-2
v_call: TRBV2
d_call: .
clone_size: few
cdr3_aa: CASLADLNTGELFF
cdr3_nt: TGTGCCAGCCTAGCTGACCTAAACACCGGGGAGCTGTTTTTT

j_call: TRBJ1-1
v_call: TRBV19
d_call: .
clone_size: .
cdr3_aa: CASSSLGEYSDTEAFF
cdr3_nt: TGTGCCAGTAGTTCACTCGGGGAGTACTCGGACACTGAAGCTTTCTTT

j_call: TRBJ1-5
v_call: TRBV5-1
d_call: TRBD1
clone_size: medium-sized
cdr3_aa: CASSFGQGDNQPQHF
cdr3_nt: TGCGCCAGCAGCTTTGGACAGGGAGACAATCAGCCCCAGCATTTT

j_call: TRBJ2-1
v_call: TRBV2
d_call: TRBD2
clone_size: .
cdr3_aa: CASSEIRGGYNEQFF
cdr3_nt: TGTGCCAGCAGTGAAATCCGCGGGGGGTACAATGAGCAGTTCTTC

j_call: TRBJ2-2
v_call: TRBV6-2/TRBV6-3
d_call: TRBD1
clone_size: .
cdr3_aa: CASSPQGAGTGELFF
cdr3_nt: TGTGCCAGCAGTCCACAGGGGGCCGGGACCGGGGAGCTGTTTTTT

j_call: TRBJ2-3
v_call: TRBV28
d_call: TRBD2
clone_size: few
cdr3_aa: CASSFSSGGGLWMWYF
cdr3_nt: TGTGCCAGCAGTTTTTCAAGTGGCGGGGGGCTTTGGATGTGGTATTTT

j_call: TRBJ1-1
v_call: TRBV3-1/TRBV3-2
d_call: .
clone_size: once
cdr3_aa: CASSQWTTEAFF
cdr3_nt: TGTGCCAGCAGCCAATGGACTACTGAAGCTTTCTTT

j_call: TRBJ2-3
v_call: TRBV27
d_call: TRBD2
clone_size: .
cdr3_aa: CASSLSSGSTDTQYF
cdr3_nt: TGTGCCAGCAGTTTATCTAGCGGGAGCACAGATACGCAGTATTTT

j_call: TRBJ1-2
v_call: TRBV6-5
d_call: .
clone_size: few
cdr3_aa: CASSKGSQANYGYTF
cdr3_nt: TGTGCCAGCAGCAAAGGGAGCCAGGCTAACTATGGCTACACCTTC

j_call: TRBJ2-1
v_call: TRBV21-1
d_call: .
clone_size: few
cdr3_aa: CASGLAGVPFF
cdr3_nt: TGTGCCAGCGGTCTAGCGGGGGTCCCGTTCTTC

j_call: TRBJ2-3
v_call: TRBV4-2
d_call: .
clone_size: .
cdr3_aa: CASSQVSPESSTDTQYF
cdr3_nt: TGTGCCAGCAGCCAAGTATCCCCAGAATCTAGCACAGATACGCAGTATTTT

j_call: TRBJ2-5
v_call: TRBV28
d_call: .
clone_size: .
cdr3_aa: CASSSQAALGETQYF
cdr3_nt: TGTGCCAGCAGTTCTCAGGCCGCACTGGGAGAGACCCAGTACTTC

j_call: TRBJ1-1
v_call: TRBV9
d_call: TRBD1
clone_size: .
cdr3_aa: CASSVVGTGGQTEAFF
cdr3_nt: TGTGCCAGCAGCGTAGTGGGGACAGGGGGCCAAACTGAAGCTTTCTTT

j_call: TRBJ2-5
v_call: TRBV6-2/TRBV6-3
d_call: .
clone_size: .
cdr3_aa: CASSPTSAETQYF
cdr3_nt: TGTGCCAGCAGCCCGACAAGTGCGGAGACCCAGTACTTC

j_call: TRBJ2-1
v_call: TRBV4-3
d_call: TRBD1
clone_size: .
cdr3_aa: CASANQAGGLDEQFF
cdr3_nt: TGCGCCAGCGCGAACCAGGCAGGGGGATTGGATGAGCAGTTCTTC

j_call: TRBJ2-7
v_call: TRBV6-5
d_call: .
clone_size: once
cdr3_aa: CASTPRRNYEQYF
cdr3_nt: TGTGCCAGCACCCCTCGGCGGAACTACGAGCAGTACTTC

j_call: TRBJ2-5
v_call: TRBV6-5
d_call: .
clone_size: once
cdr3_aa: CASSYRGETQYF
cdr3_nt: TGTGCCAGCAGTTACCGGGGAGAGACCCAGTACTTC

j_call: TRBJ1-1
v_call: TRBV6-5
d_call: TRBD1
clone_size: .
cdr3_aa: CASRFPGQGEAFF
cdr3_nt: TGTGCCAGCAGATTCCCGGGACAGGGTGAAGCTTTCTTT

j_call: TRBJ2-2
v_call: TRBV5-6
d_call: TRBD1
clone_size: .
cdr3_aa: CASSFSYGQGVTGELFF
cdr3_nt: TGTGCCAGCAGCTTTAGCTACGGACAGGGGGTCACCGGGGAGCTGTTTTTT

j_call: TRBJ2-2
v_call: TRBV6-4
d_call: .
clone_size: .
cdr3_aa: CASSDSTTGELFF
cdr3_nt: TGTGCCAGCAGTGACTCGACAACCGGGGAGCTGTTTTTT

j_call: TRBJ2-5
v_call: TRBV9
d_call: TRBD2
clone_size: .
cdr3_aa: CASSLAGGAGTQYF
cdr3_nt: TGTGCCAGCAGTTTAGCGGGAGGCGCGGGGACCCAGTACTTC

j_call: TRBJ2-1
v_call: TRBV2
d_call: .
clone_size: .
cdr3_aa: CASRWSSEASPIYNEQFF
cdr3_nt: TGTGCCAGCAGGTGGTCTAGCGAAGCCAGCCCCATTTACAATGAGCAGTTCTTC

j_call: TRBJ2-6
v_call: TRBV5-1
d_call: .
clone_size: .
cdr3_aa: CASSLATRGANVLTF
cdr3_nt: TGCGCCAGCAGCTTGGCTACGAGGGGGGCCAACGTCCTGACTTTC

j_call: TRBJ1-5
v_call: TRBV27
d_call: .
clone_size: .
cdr3_aa: CASSLSGGVSFSQPQHF
cdr3_nt: TGTGCCAGCAGTTTATCGGGAGGCGTGTCTTTTAGTCAGCCCCAGCATTTT

j_call: TRBJ2-5
v_call: TRBV9
d_call: TRBD2
clone_size: .
cdr3_aa: CARVAGRETQYF
cdr3_nt: TGTGCCAGGGTAGCGGGGCGAGAGACCCAGTACTTC

j_call: TRBJ2-3
v_call: TRBV11-2
d_call: .
clone_size: .
cdr3_aa: CASSPNTDTQYF
cdr3_nt: TGTGCCAGCAGCCCCAATACAGATACGCAGTATTTT